What follows are 18 T cell receptor beta chains derived from one specimen sequenced in a study of T cells after somatic rescue of genetic block. Profiled with immunoSEQ multiplex PCR; TCRdb holds only in-frame clones, not every one. Of about 88,000 clones detected, just under 90% appear once; the ten largest clones hold approximately 1.5%. The sequenced sample was peripheral blood mononuclear cells (PBMCs). The receptors were gathered from a woman in her late teens or twenties.

The rearrangement joins TRBV7-9 to TRBJ2-1; 10 nucleotides match TRBD2. V lost 2 bases and J lost 4; bases outside the gene matches: 5. The CDR3 covers 16 residues. Germline CDR1 is SEHNR and CDR2 is FQNEAQ (reference sequence). The CDR3 nucleotides read TGTGCCAGCAGCTTACGATCTAGCGGGGGATACAATGAGCAGTTCTTC. Residues: CASSLRSSGGYNEQFF.

The genes are TRBV6-4 and TRBJ2-1, with D hard to call. The germline V gene encodes CDR1 MRHNA and CDR2 SNTAGT. With 2 bases removed from V and 5 bases from J, the gap between germline ends came to 13 bases. The CDR3 is 15 residues long. For the CDR3, the DNA is TGTGCCAGCAGTGACCACCGCTACCCTCACAATGAGCAGTTCTTC. Its translation is CASSDHRYPHNEQFF.

The V and J genes are TRBV11-3 and TRBJ2-7; possibly TRBD1 for D (6 bases). The CDR3 totals 16 residues. The ends were cut back, 3 bases at V and 2 bases at J, with 17 bases in the middle. Germline V gives CDR1 SGHNT, CDR2 YENEEA. This CDR3 is CASSFNSQGITYEQYF. CDR3 nucleotide sequence: TGTGCCAGCAGCTTCAACAGTCAGGGGATTACCTACGAGCAGTACTTC.

V gene TRBV2 combines with J gene TRBJ1-3; TRBD1 agrees at 9 bases. The CDR3 extends over 15 amino acids. V was clipped by 7 bases and J by 5 bases; unmatched bases: 9. The V gene's germline CDR1 is SNHLY and CDR2 FYNNEI. CDR3 sequence: CASTPRDRERNTIYF. For the CDR3, the DNA is TGTGCCAGCACCCCCCGGGACAGGGAGAGAAACACCATATATTTT. The whole variable domain, remainder taken from reference TRBV2 and TRBJ1-3, is EPEVTQTPSHQVTQMGQEVILRCVPISNHLYFYWYRQILGQKVEFLVSFYNNEISEKSEIFDDQFSVERPDGSNFTLKIRSTKLEDSAMYFCASTPRDRERNTIYFGEGSWLTVV.

V usage is TRBV10-2 and J usage is TRBJ2-7, with 7 bases lining up with TRBD2. J lost 0 bases, V lost 8 bases, and 7 bases had no gene match. CDR3 length: 14 amino acids. Germline V gives CDR1 WSHSY, CDR2 SAAADI. CDR3 in amino acids: CASRLAATSYEQYF. CDR3 sequence (DNA): TGCGCCAGCCGCCTAGCGGCCACCTCCTACGAGCAGTACTTC.

The genes are TRBV5-1 and TRBJ1-1; tentative D call: TRBD1 (5 bases). CDR1 is SGHRS, CDR2 YFSETQ, per germline. The CDR3 contains 13 residues. Trimming took off 0 bases at V and 8 bases at J, with 11 bases between the two ends. The CDR3 region has the DNA TGCGCCAGCAGCTTGGATGCCCGGGGGGAAGCTTTCTTT. Its protein product is CASSLDARGEAFF.

The rearrangement links TRBV25-1 to TRBJ2-1; 7 positions agree with TRBD2. This CDR3 contains 18 residues. Germline CDR1 is MGHDK and CDR2 is SYGVNS. V trimming: 4 bases; J trimming: 6 bases; junction bases outside the gene matches: 18. For the CDR3, the DNA is TGTGCCAGCAGTGCCCTCTCCAACCGGGACTACGCACCCAATGAGCAGTTCTTC. It codes for CASSALSNRDYAPNEQFF. Full variable domain (missing parts from reference TRBV25-1 and TRBJ2-1): EADIYQTPRYLVIGTGKKITLECSQTMGHDKMYWYQQDPGMELHLIHYSYGVNSTEKGDLSSESTVSRIRTEHFPLTLESARPSHTSQYLCASSALSNRDYAPNEQFFGPGTRLTVL.

This rearrangement joins TRBV28 to TRBJ1-5; a weak D match, TRBD1 (6 bases). The V end was cut by 6 bases, the J end by 5 bases, with 20 bases between. Germline-derived CDR1 and CDR2 are MDHEN and SYDVKM. The CDR3 is 16 amino acids. The CDR3 region has the DNA TGTGCCAGCAGCCGGGGGGTCGGCAGGGGACATCAGCCCCAGCATTTT. Protein product: CASSRGVGRGHQPQHF.

The chain combines TRBV7-6 with TRBJ2-1; 11 bases are shared with TRBD2. Trimming at V came to 0 bases and at J to 4 bases, leaving 5 bases not matched to a gene. The CDR3 totals 17 residues. CDR1 and CDR2 from the germline V gene are SGHVS and FNYEAQ. The CDR3 sequence is CASSLATSGKYYNEQFF. The CDR3 coding sequence is TGTGCCAGCAGCTTAGCGACTAGCGGGAAATATTACAATGAGCAGTTCTTC.

Notes on this clone: Within the sample, other DNA sequences also encode this same CDR3. CDR3 loop: CASSLVDTQYF. CDR3 in DNA: TGTGCCAGCAGCTTAGTGGATACGCAGTATTTT. The genes are TRBV7-2 and TRBJ2-3; no clear D gene. Trimming removed 1 base at V and 6 bases at J, with 2 bases between. Germline-derived CDR1 and CDR2 are SGHTA and FQGNSA. CDR3 size: 11 residues.

The genes are TRBV10-3 and TRBJ1-4, with 7 bases fitting TRBD1. Germline CDR1 reads ENHRY; CDR2 reads SYGVKD. With V trimmed by 2 bases and J by 8 bases, 11 bases remained unmatched. CDR3 length equals 16 residues. CDR3 in DNA: TGTGCCATCAGTGAGCCACACAGGGGCTTTGGGGAAAAACTGTTTTTT. Amino acid sequence: CAISEPHRGFGEKLFF.

This chain links TRBV19 with TRBJ2-1; 8 positions agree with TRBD2. CDR3 length: 14 residues. Trimming cost V 6 bases and J 6 bases; bases outside gene matches: 7. The germline V gene has CDR1 LNHDA and CDR2 SQIVND (reference sequence). The CDR3 spells CASSEGGLGNEQFF. Written as DNA, the CDR3 is TGTGCCAGTAGCGAGGGGGGACTAGGCAATGAGCAGTTCTTC.

Remarks on this clone: Other DNA sequences within the sample encode an identical CDR3. This rearrangement joins TRBV9 to TRBJ1-2; D unclear. Deletions cut 2 bases from V and 1 base from J, with 9 bases between. CDR1 and CDR2 from the germline V gene are SGDLS and YYNGEE. The CDR3 has 14 amino acids. CDR3 sequence reads: CASSVTGSNYGYTF. In nucleotides, the CDR3 is TGTGCCAGCAGCGTCACGGGGAGTAACTATGGCTACACCTTC. The variable domain in full, completed from reference TRBV9 and TRBJ1-2, reads DSGVTQTPKHLITATGQRVTLRCSPRSGDLSVYWYQQSLDQGLQFLIQYYNGEERAKGNILERFSAQQFPDLHSELNLSSLELGDSALYFCASSVTGSNYGYTFGSGTRLTVV.

The rearrangement uses TRBV6-4 and TRBJ2-1; D is possibly TRBD2 (6 bases). The CDR3 spans 16 residues. Trimming pared 0 bases from V and 4 bases from J, leaving 13 bases between. Per the germline V gene, CDR1 is MRHNA and CDR2 is SNTAGT. The CDR3 coding sequence is TGTGCCAGCAGTGACTCTGGGACTTCTATATACAATGAGCAGTTCTTC. As protein: CASSDSGTSIYNEQFF.

Concerning this clone: One end of the junction does not line up with germline, which may come from a read error. The chain employs TRBV7-7 and TRBJ2-7; TRBD2 aligns across 13 bases. The CDR3 is 16 amino acids. CDR1 is SSHAT, CDR2 FNYEAQ, per germline (reference sequence). In DNA, the CDR3 is TGTGCTAGCAGCCCGGGGACTAGCGGGGACCCTTGGGAGCAGTACTTC. This encodes CASSPGTSGDPWEQYF.

The chain couples TRBV19 to TRBJ2-7, with TRBD2 matching over 10 bases. CDR3 size: 18 residues. The ends lost 4 bases at V and 3 bases at J; junction bases unmatched: 15. From germline, CDR1 is LNHDA and CDR2 SQIVND (reference sequence). Here the CDR3 reads CASSKYGLADRLGYEQYF. The CDR3 nucleotides are TGTGCCAGTAGTAAATACGGACTAGCGGACCGCCTGGGCTACGAGCAGTACTTC.

The chain carries TRBV19 and TRBJ1-2; no definite D call. Germline V gene data show CDR1 as LNHDA and CDR2 as SQIVND (reference sequence). The CDR3 length is 16 residues. V was trimmed by 5 bases and J by 4 bases, leaving 20 bases between them. CDR3 protein: CASSVMTVNSIYGYTF. The CDR3 DNA reads TGTGCCAGTAGTGTAATGACGGTGAACAGTATCTATGGCTACACCTTC. Full variable domain (remainder filled in from reference TRBV19 and TRBJ1-2): DGGITQSPKYLFRKEGQNVTLSCEQNLNHDAMYWYRQDPGQGLRLIYYSQIVNDFQKGDIAEGYSVSREKKESFPLTVTSAQKNPTAFYLCASSVMTVNSIYGYTFGSGTRLTVV.

The V gene is TRBV29-1, the J gene TRBJ1-4; D gene unclear. CDR1 and CDR2 from the germline V gene are SQVTM and ANQGSEA. Trimming stripped 4 bases from V and 3 bases from J, with 18 bases between. The CDR3 spans 16 residues. DNA for the CDR3: TGCAGCGTTGCCCCAGAGGGTTTATTGGCTAATGAAAAACTGTTTTTT. It translates to CSVAPEGLLANEKLFF.